The T cell receptor beta chain under discussion was sequenced for a study of T cell responses to AZD1222 COVID-19 vaccine. Study-wide context: Recipients boosted at about 4 weeks or about 12 weeks are pooled.

CDR3 length equals 14 residues. Trimming cost V 0 bases and J 8 bases, with 11 bases left between them. Germline-derived CDR1 and CDR2 are GTSNPN and SVGIG (reference sequence). Measured with immunoSEQ multiplex PCR; TCRdb has only the in-frame clones, and not every one. The sample includes approximately 120,000 clones, approximately 91% seen only once; the top ten take around a sixth. Overall study results and limits: Scientists sampled the repertoires only once the peak T cell response had passed. At study baseline, merely more than 5 AZD1222 recipients were seropositive. Unmutated variant regions are reportedly targeted by nearly half of spike-specific TCRs.

On this clone: Antigen unknown.

The V and J genes are TRBV30 and TRBJ1-6; a possible D gene is TRBD1 (6 bases). Sequenced here: peripheral blood, sampled on day 0 of AZD1222 vaccination. This receptor was taken from an adult in good health. The CDR3 coding sequence is TGTGCCTGGAGTGTACAGAGGGGGTATTCACCCCTCCACTTT. As protein: CAWSVQRGYSPLHF. Looking up the rest from reference TRBV30 and TRBJ1-6 gives the full variable domain: SQTIHQWPATLVQPVGSPLSLECTVEGTSNPNLYWYRQAAGRGLQLLFYSVGIGQISSEVPQNLSASRPQDRQFILSSKKLLLSDSGFYLCAWSVQRGYSPLHFGNGTRLTVT.